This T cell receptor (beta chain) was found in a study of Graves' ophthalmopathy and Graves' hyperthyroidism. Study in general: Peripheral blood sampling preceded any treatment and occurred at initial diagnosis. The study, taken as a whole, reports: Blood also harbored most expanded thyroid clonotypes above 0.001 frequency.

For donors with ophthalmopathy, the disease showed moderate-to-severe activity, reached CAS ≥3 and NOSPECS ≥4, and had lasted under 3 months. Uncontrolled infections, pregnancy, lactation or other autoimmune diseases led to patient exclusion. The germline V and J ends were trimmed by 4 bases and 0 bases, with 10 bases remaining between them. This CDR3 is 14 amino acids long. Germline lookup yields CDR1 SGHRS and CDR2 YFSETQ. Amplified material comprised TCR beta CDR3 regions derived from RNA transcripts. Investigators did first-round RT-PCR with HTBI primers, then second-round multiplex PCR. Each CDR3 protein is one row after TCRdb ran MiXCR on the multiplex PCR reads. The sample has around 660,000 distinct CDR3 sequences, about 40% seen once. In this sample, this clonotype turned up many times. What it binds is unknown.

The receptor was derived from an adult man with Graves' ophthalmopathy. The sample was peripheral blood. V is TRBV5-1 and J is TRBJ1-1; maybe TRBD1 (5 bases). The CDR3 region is CASSLLGVNTEAFF. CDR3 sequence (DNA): TGCGCCAGCAGCCTGCTGGGGGTGAACACTGAAGCTTTCTTT.